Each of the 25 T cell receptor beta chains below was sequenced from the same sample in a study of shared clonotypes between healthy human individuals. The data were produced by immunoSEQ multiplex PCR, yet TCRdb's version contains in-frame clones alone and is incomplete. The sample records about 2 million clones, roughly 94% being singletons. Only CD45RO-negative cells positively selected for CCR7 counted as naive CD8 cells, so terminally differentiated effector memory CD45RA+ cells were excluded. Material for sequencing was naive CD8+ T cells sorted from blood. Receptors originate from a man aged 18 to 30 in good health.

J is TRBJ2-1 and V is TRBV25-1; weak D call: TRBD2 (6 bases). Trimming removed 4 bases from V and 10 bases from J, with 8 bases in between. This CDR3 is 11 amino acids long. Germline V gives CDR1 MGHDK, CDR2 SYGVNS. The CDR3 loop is CASSAGGEQFF. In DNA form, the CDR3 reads TGTGCCAGCAGTGCTGGGGGGGAGCAGTTCTTC.

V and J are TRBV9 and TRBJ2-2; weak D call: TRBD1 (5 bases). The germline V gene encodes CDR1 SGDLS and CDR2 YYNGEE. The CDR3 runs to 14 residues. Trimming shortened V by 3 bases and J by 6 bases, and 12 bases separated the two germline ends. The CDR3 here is CASSEGNLPGELFF. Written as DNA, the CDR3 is TGTGCCAGCAGCGAGGGGAACCTCCCCGGGGAGCTGTTTTTT.

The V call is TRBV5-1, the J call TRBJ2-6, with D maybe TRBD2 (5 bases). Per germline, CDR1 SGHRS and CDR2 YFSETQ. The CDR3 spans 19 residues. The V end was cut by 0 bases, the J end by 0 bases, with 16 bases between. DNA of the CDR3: TGCGCCAGCAGCTTGGTGAGAGGGCCCTCCGACTCTGGGGCCAACGTCCTGACTTTC. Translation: CASSLVRGPSDSGANVLTF.

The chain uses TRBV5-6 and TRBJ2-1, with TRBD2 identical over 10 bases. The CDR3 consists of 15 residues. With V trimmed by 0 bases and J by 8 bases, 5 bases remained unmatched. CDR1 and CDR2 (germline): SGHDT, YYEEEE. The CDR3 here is CASSLGLAGVYEQFF. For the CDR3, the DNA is TGTGCCAGCAGCTTGGGGCTAGCGGGAGTCTATGAGCAGTTCTTC.

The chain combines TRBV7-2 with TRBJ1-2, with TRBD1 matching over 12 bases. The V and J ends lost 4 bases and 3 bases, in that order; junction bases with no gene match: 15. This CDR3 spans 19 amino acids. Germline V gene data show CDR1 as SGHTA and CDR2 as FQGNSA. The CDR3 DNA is TGTGCCAGCAGCTCTCTCCCGGGACAGGGGGCGCGAGGGGACTATGGCTACACCTTC. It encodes CASSSLPGQGARGDYGYTF.

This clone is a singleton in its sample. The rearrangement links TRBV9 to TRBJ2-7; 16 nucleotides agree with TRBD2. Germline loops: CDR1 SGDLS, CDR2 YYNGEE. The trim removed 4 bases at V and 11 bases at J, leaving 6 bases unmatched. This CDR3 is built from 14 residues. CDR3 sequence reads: CASSPGLAGGPEYF. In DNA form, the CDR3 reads TGTGCCAGCAGCCCGGGACTAGCGGGGGGGCCTGAGTACTTC.

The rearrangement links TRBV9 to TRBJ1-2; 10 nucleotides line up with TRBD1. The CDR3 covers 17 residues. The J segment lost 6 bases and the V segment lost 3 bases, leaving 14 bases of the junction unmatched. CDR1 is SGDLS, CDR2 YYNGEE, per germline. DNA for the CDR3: TGTGCCAGCAGCGACCCCTTCCGGGACAGGGGATCGCATGGCTACACCTTC. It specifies CASSDPFRDRGSHGYTF.

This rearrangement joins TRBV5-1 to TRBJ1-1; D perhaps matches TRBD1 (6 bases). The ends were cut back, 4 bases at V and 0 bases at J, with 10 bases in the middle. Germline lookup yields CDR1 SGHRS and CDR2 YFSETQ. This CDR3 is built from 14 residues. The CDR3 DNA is TGCGCCAGCAGCGGGGGGACACTGAACACTGAAGCTTTCTTT. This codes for CASSGGTLNTEAFF.

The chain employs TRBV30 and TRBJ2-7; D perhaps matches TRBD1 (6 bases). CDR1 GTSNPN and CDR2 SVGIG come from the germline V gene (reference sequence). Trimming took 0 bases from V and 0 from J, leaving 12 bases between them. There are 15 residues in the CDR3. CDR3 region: CAWSVLGTHSYEQYF. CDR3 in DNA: TGTGCCTGGAGTGTACTGGGGACACACTCCTACGAGCAGTACTTC.

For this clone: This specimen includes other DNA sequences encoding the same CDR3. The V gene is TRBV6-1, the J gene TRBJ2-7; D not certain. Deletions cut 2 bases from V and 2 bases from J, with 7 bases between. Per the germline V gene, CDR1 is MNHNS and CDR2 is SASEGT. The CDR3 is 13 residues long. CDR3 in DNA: TGTGCCAGCAGTGAAACCCTCACCTACGAGCAGTACTTC. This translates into CASSETLTYEQYF.

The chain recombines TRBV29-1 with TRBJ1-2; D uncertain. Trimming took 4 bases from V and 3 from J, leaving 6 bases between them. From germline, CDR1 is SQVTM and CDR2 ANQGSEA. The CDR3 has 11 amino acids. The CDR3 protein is CSVVGHYGYTF. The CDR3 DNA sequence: TGCAGCGTTGTAGGCCACTATGGCTACACCTTC.

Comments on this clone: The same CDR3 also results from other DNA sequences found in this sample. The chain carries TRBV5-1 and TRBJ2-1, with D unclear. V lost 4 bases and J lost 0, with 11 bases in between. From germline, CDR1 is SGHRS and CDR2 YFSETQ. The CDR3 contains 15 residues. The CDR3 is CASSPDGSSYNEQFF. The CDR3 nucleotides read TGCGCCAGCAGCCCGGACGGCAGCTCCTACAATGAGCAGTTCTTC.

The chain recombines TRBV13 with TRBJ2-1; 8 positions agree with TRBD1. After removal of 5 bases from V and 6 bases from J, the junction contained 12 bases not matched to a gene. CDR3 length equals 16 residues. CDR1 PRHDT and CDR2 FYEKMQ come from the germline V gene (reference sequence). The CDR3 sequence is CASSVVRDRPVNEQFF. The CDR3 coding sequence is TGTGCCAGCAGCGTGGTCCGGGACAGGCCGGTCAATGAGCAGTTCTTC.

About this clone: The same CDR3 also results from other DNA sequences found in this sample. CDR3 residues: CASSLEGGLGEKLFF. The CDR3 coding sequence is TGCGCCAGCAGCTTGGAAGGGGGCCTTGGTGAAAAACTGTTTTTT. The chain combines TRBV5-1 with TRBJ1-4; TRBD1 matches at 7 bases. Trimming took 0 bases from V and 7 from J; bases not matched to a gene: 6. The CDR3 is 15 residues long. Germline loops: CDR1 SGHRS, CDR2 YFSETQ.

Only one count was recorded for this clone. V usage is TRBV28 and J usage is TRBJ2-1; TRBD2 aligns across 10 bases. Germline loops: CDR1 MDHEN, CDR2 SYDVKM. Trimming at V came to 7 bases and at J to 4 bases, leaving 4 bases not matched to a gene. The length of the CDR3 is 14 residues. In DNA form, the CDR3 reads TGTGCCAGCACCGTAGCGGGGGGTTACAATGAGCAGTTCTTC. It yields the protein CASTVAGGYNEQFF.

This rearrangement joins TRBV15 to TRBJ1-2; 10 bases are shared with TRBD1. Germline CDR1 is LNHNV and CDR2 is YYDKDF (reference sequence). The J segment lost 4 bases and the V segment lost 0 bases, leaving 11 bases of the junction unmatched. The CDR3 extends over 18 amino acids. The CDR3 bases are TGTGCCACCAGCAGAGACCTCCCCGGGACAGGGGTTGGCTATGGCTACACCTTC. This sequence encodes CATSRDLPGTGVGYGYTF.

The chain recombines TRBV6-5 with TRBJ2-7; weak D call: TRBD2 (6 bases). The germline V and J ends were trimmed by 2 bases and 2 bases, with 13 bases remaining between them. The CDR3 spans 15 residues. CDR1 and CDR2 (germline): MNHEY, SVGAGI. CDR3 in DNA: TGTGCCAGCAGTTACGCTTCTAGCGCAGCCTACGAGCAGTACTTC. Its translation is CASSYASSAAYEQYF.

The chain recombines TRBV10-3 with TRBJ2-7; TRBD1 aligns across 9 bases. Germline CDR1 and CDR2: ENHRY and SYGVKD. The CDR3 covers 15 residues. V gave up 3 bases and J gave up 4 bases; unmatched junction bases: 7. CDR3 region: CAISESGTGFYEQYF. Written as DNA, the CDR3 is TGTGCCATCAGTGAAAGCGGGACAGGGTTTTACGAGCAGTACTTC.

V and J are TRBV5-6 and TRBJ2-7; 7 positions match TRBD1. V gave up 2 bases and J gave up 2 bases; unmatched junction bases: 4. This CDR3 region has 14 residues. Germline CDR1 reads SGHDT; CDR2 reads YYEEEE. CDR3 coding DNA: TGTGCCAGCAGCTTCACGGACAGGACCTACGAGCAGTACTTC. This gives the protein CASSFTDRTYEQYF.

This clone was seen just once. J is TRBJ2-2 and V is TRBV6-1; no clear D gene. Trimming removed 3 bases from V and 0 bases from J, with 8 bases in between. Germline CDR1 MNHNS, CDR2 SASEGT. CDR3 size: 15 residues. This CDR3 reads CASSDGEPNTGELFF. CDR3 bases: TGTGCCAGCAGTGATGGCGAACCGAACACCGGGGAGCTGTTTTTT.

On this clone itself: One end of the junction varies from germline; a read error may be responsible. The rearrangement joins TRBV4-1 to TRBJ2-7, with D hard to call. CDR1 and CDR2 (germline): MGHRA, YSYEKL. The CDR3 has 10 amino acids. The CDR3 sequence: CASSHRPGHF. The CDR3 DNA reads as TGCGCCAGCAGCCACAGACCCGGGCACTTC.

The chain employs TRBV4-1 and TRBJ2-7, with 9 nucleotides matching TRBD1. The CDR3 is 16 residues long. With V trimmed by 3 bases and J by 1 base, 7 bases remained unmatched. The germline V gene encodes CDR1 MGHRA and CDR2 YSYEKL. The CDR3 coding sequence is TGCGCCAGCAGCCACCATCCGGGACAGGGATCCTACGAGCAGTACTTC. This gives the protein CASSHHPGQGSYEQYF.

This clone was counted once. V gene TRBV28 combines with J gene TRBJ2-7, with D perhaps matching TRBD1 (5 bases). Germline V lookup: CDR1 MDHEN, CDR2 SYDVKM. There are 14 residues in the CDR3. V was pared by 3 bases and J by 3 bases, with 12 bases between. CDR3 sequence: CASSFFNRGYEQYF. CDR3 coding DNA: TGTGCCAGCAGTTTTTTCAATAGGGGCTACGAGCAGTACTTC. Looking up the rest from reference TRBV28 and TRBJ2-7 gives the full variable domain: DVKVTQSSRYLVKRTGEKVFLECVQDMDHENMFWYRQDPGLGLRLIYFSYDVKMKEKGDIPEGYSVSREKKERFSLILESASTNQTSMYLCASSFFNRGYEQYFGPGTRLTVT.

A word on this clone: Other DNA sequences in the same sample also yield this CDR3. The CDR3 here is CASSSTGGAYEQYF. CDR3 sequence (DNA): TGTGCCAGCAGTTCAACAGGGGGCGCTTACGAGCAGTACTTC. This chain connects TRBV28 to TRBJ2-7, with 9 positions matching TRBD1. Germline V lookup: CDR1 MDHEN, CDR2 SYDVKM. With 4 bases clipped from V and 4 bases from J, the junction kept 5 bases outside the gene matches. This CDR3 is 14 amino acids long.

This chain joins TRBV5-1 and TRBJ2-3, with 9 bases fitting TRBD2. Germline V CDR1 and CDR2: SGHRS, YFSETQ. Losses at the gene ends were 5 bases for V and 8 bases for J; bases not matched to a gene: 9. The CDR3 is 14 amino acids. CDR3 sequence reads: CASRASGTMGTQYF. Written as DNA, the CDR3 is TGCGCCAGCAGGGCTAGCGGGACCATGGGTACGCAGTATTTT.